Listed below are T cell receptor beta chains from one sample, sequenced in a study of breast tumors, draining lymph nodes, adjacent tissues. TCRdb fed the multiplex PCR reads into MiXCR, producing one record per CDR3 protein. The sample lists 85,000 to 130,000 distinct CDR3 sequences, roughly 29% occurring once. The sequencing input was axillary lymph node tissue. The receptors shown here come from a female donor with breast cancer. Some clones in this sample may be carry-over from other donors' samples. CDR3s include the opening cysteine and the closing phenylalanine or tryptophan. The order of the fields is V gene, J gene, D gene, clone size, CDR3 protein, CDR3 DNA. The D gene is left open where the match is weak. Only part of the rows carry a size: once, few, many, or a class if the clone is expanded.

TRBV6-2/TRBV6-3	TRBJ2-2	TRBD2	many	CASSWRAGVAGELFF	TGTGCCAGCAGTTGGCGAGCGGGGGTGGCCGGGGAGCTGTTTTTT
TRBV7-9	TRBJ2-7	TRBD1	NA	CASSEGQSSYEQYF	TGTGCCAGCAGCGAGGGACAGAGCTCCTACGAGCAGTACTTC
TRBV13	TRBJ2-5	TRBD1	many	CASSLTGETTGETQYF	TGTGCCAGCAGCCTCACAGGGGAAACGACAGGAGAGACCCAGTACTTC
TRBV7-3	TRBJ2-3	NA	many	CASSFISTDTQYF	TGTGCCAGCAGCTTCATTAGCACAGATACGCAGTATTTT
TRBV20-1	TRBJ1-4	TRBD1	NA	CSALDRVGEKLFF	TGCAGTGCTCTGGACAGGGTTGGGGAAAAACTGTTTTTT
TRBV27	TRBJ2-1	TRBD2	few	CASSLALAVNEQFF	TGTGCCAGCAGTTTAGCTCTAGCGGTTAATGAGCAGTTCTTC
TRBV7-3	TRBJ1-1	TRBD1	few	CASSAGTAGEAFF	TGTGCCAGCAGCGCCGGGACAGCCGGGGAAGCTTTCTTT
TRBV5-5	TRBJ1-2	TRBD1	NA	CASIYTLATGTAIYTF	TGTGCCAGCATCTACACCTTGGCGACCGGGACAGCGATCTACACCTTC
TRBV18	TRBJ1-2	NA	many	CASSRDNYGYTF	TGTGCCAGCTCACGGGACAACTATGGCTACACCTTC
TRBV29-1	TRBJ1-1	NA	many	CSAETENTEAFF	TGCAGCGCCGAAACAGAGAACACTGAAGCTTTCTTT
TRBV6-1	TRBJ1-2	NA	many	CASSRQLLGYTF	TGTGCCAGCAGTCGACAGCTGTTAGGCTACACCTTC
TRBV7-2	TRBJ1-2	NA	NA	CASSQDPGKGGGYPF	TGTGCCAGCAGCCAAGATCCGGGTAAGGGAGGCGGCTACCCCTTC
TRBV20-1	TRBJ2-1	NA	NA	CSARDRASYNEQFF	TGCAGTGCTAGGGACCGGGCCTCCTACAATGAGCAGTTCTTC
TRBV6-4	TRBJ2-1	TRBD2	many	CASSAVAGVWNEQFF	TGTGCCAGCAGTGCGGTAGCGGGAGTTTGGAATGAGCAGTTCTTC
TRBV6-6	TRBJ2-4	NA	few	CASRLHKKFENIQYF	TGTGCCAGCAGGCTACATAAGAAGTTTGAAAACATTCAGTACTTC
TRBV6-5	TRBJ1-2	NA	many	CASSSAGNYGYTF	TGTGCCAGCAGTTCGGCGGGGAACTATGGCTACACCTTC
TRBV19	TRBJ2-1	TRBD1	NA	CASTWTGGHNEQVF	TGTGCCAGTACCTGGACAGGGGGGCACAATGAGCAGGTCTTC
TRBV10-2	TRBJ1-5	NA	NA	CASSVTTGTNQPQHF	TGTGCCAGCAGCGTCACCACAGGTACCAATCAGCCCCAGCATTTT
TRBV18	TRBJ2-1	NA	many	CASSTGGNEQFF	TGTGCCAGCTCAACAGGTGGCAATGAGCAGTTCTTC
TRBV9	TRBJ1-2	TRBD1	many	CASSGPIRDSYGYTF	TGTGCCAGCAGCGGACCGATCCGGGACAGCTATGGCTACACCTTC
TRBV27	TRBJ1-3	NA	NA	CASSLSGHGNTIYF	TGTGCCAGCAGTTTATCAGGGCATGGAAACACCATATATTTT
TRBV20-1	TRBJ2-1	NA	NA	CSASNRFALSYNEQSF	TGCAGCGCCAGCAATAGATTCGCTCTCTCCTACAATGAGCAGTCCTTC
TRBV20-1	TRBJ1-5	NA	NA	CSAGPTGPADQPQHF	TGCAGTGCTGGGCCTACAGGGCCGGCCGATCAGCCCCAGCATTTT
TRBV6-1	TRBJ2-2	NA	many	CASSERAGSPGELFF	TGTGCCAGCAGTGAAAGGGCAGGGTCGCCCGGGGAGCTGTTTTTT
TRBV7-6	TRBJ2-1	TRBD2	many	CASSSTGLASYNEQFF	TGTGCCAGCAGCTCAACCGGACTAGCGAGCTACAATGAGCAGTTCTTC
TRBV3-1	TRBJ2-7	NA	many	CASSLSSSYEQYF	TGTGCCAGCAGCCTTTCTAGCTCCTACGAGCAGTACTTC
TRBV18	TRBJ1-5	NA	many	CASSPQEGSPQHF	TGTGCCAGCTCACCACAAGAGGGTTCGCCCCAGCATTTT
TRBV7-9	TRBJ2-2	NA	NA	CASSTRPNAGELFF	TGTGCCAGCAGCACCCGGCCGAACGCCGGGGAACTGTTTTTT
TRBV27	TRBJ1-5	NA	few	CASSLEGVGNQPQHF	TGTGCCAGCAGTTTGGAGGGGGTGGGCAATCAGCCCCAGCATTTT
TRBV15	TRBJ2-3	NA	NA	CATSSPWGANTQYF	TGTGCCACCAGCAGCCCCTGGGGAGCAAATACGCAGTATTTT
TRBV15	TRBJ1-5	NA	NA	CATSRKSFVNQLQHF	TGTGCCACCAGCAGAAAGAGTTTTGTCAATCAGCTCCAGCATTTT